Following are 21 T cell receptor beta chains from one sample sequenced in a study of shared clonotypes between healthy human individuals. Clones were read by immunoSEQ multiplex PCR, and TCRdb kept only the in-frame ones, dropping some. The sample lists over a million clones; approximately 96% were seen once. Sequenced: naive CD4+ T cells sorted from blood. Described subset: CD45RA+ positively selected. These receptors were obtained from a young man in good health.

The CDR3 DNA is TGTGCCAGCAGTCCTCCAACAGGCTTGAATCAGCCCCAGCATTTT. It is translated as CASSPPTGLNQPQHF. J is TRBJ1-5 and V is TRBV28, with D perhaps TRBD1 (5 bases). The CDR3 sequence is 15 residues long. V dropped 5 bases and J dropped 4 bases, with 15 bases sitting between them. Germline-derived CDR1 and CDR2 are MDHEN and SYDVKM.

The J gene is TRBJ1-1, the V gene TRBV19; D is possibly TRBD1 (6 bases). The CDR3 runs to 15 residues. Between the trimmed V and J ends, which lost 5 bases and 5 bases, there was a span of 18 bases. Germline CDR1 and CDR2: LNHDA and SQIVND (reference sequence). The DNA for the CDR3 is TGTGCCAGTAGTCTCGAGGGGCCCAGGGGTACTGAAGCTTTCTTT. It yields the protein CASSLEGPRGTEAFF.

The V gene is TRBV10-3, the J gene TRBJ2-6, with a weak D call TRBD2 (6 bases). V was pared by 6 bases and J by 0 bases, with 9 bases between. Germline assignment: CDR1 ENHRY and CDR2 SYGVKD. CDR3 length equals 15 residues. CDR3 region: CAISGRGSGANVLTF. In DNA, the CDR3 is TGTGCCATCAGCGGGAGAGGCTCTGGGGCCAACGTCCTGACTTTC.

This chain joins TRBV6-6 and TRBJ2-1; D might be TRBD2 (6 bases). Between the trimmed V and J ends, which lost 7 bases and 0 bases, there was a span of 13 bases. Germline lookup yields CDR1 MNHNY and CDR2 SVGAGI (reference sequence). The CDR3 is 15 residues long. CDR3: CASTRPGLSYNEQFF. Written as DNA, the CDR3 is TGTGCCAGCACCCGACCGGGACTCTCCTACAATGAGCAGTTCTTC.

The table lists this clone with a count of one. This chain joins TRBV11-2 and TRBJ2-1; 13 bases align to TRBD2. V was clipped by 4 bases and J by 1 base; unmatched bases: 4. Per the germline V gene, CDR1 is SGHAT and CDR2 is FQNNGV. The CDR3 has 17 residues. The DNA for the CDR3 is TGTGCCAGCAGCTGGGGACTAGCGGGATCTTCCTACAATGAGCAGTTCTTC. Amino acids: CASSWGLAGSSYNEQFF.

The chain uses TRBV30 and TRBJ2-7; 9 bases are shared with TRBD2. Trimming took 5 bases from V and 0 from J; bases not matched to a gene: 8. The CDR3 length is 15 residues. CDR1 and CDR2 from the germline V gene are GTSNPN and SVGIG (reference sequence). CDR3 nucleotide sequence: TGTGCCTGGGATCGTAGCGGGAGTTTCTCCTACGAGCAGTACTTC. It translates to CAWDRSGSFSYEQYF.

The chain carries TRBV6-1 and TRBJ2-6; tentative D call: TRBD1 (5 bases). Germline V gene lookup returns CDR1 MNHNS and CDR2 SASEGT. V lost 3 bases, J lost 4 bases, and 10 bases lay in between. This CDR3 has 15 amino acids. CDR3 sequence reads: CASSDRVGGANVLTF. The CDR3, as DNA: TGTGCCAGCAGTGACAGGGTTGGAGGGGCCAACGTCCTGACTTTC.

The chain recombines TRBV5-1 with TRBJ2-7, with D tentatively TRBD1 (6 bases). Trimming took off 0 bases at V and 5 bases at J, with 9 bases between the two ends. The CDR3 extends over 13 amino acids. Germline assignment: CDR1 SGHRS and CDR2 YFSETQ. The CDR3 nucleotides read TGCGCCAGCAGCTTGGACAGGGTGGACGAGCAGTACTTC. This gives the protein CASSLDRVDEQYF. The full variable domain, its missing parts supplied by reference TRBV5-1 and TRBJ2-7, is KAGVTQTPRYLIKTRGQQVTLSCSPISGHRSVSWYQQTPGQGLQFLFEYFSETQRNKGNFPGRFSGRQFSNSRSEMNVSTLELGDSALYLCASSLDRVDEQYFGPGTRLTVT.

V gene TRBV7-2 combines with J gene TRBJ2-2; unclear D gene. The V gene lost 1 base and the J gene lost 6 bases, with 9 bases spanning the gap. The germline gives CDR1 SGHTA, CDR2 FQGNSA. The CDR3 runs 14 residues. CDR3 sequence: CASSLDGGSGELFF. In nucleotides, the CDR3 is TGTGCCAGCAGCTTAGATGGTGGGTCCGGGGAGCTGTTTTTT.

The CDR3: CASSAPDKNIQYF. CDR3 DNA: TGTGCCAGCAGTGCCCCCGACAAAAACATTCAGTACTTC. The V call is TRBV25-1, the J call TRBJ2-4; the D is unclear. With 4 bases removed from V and 3 bases from J, the gap between germline ends came to 7 bases. Germline V gene lookup returns CDR1 MGHDK and CDR2 SYGVNS. The CDR3 runs 13 residues. Supplemented by reference TRBV25-1 and TRBJ2-4, the full variable domain reads EADIYQTPRYLVIGTGKKITLECSQTMGHDKMYWYQQDPGMELHLIHYSYGVNSTEKGDLSSESTVSRIRTEHFPLTLESARPSHTSQYLCASSAPDKNIQYFGAGTRLSVL.

The J gene is TRBJ2-3, the V gene TRBV6-5, with TRBD2 matching over 8 bases. Trimming removed 6 bases from V and 5 bases from J; junction bases left unmatched: 7. Germline values: CDR1 MNHEY, CDR2 SVGAGI. The CDR3 is made up of 14 amino acids. CDR3 sequence: CASRSSGFQDTQYF. As DNA, the CDR3 is TGTGCCAGCAGATCTAGCGGGTTTCAAGATACGCAGTATTTT.

A note on this clone: The identical CDR3 is also encoded by other nucleotide sequences in the sample. V gene TRBV5-1 combines with J gene TRBJ1-2; possible D gene TRBD1, 5 bases. The CDR3 is 13 amino acids. Trimming left V 1 base short and J 8 bases short, with 12 bases between. Germline CDR1 is SGHRS and CDR2 is YFSETQ. The CDR3 sequence: CASSLSQGGGYTF. For the CDR3, the DNA is TGCGCCAGCAGCTTGAGCCAGGGTGGCGGCTACACCTTC. The variable domain in full, with the rest retrieved from reference TRBV5-1 and TRBJ1-2, is KAGVTQTPRYLIKTRGQQVTLSCSPISGHRSVSWYQQTPGQGLQFLFEYFSETQRNKGNFPGRFSGRQFSNSRSEMNVSTLELGDSALYLCASSLSQGGGYTFGSGTRLTVV.

This clone was seen only once. CDR3 sequence: CASSMRRDSSYNEQFF. The CDR3 nucleotides read TGTGCCAGCAGTATGCGCCGGGACAGCTCCTACAATGAGCAGTTCTTC. The rearrangement links TRBV2 to TRBJ2-1; TRBD1 aligns across 7 bases. The germline V gene has CDR1 SNHLY and CDR2 FYNNEI. With V trimmed by 5 bases and J by 0 bases, 7 bases remained unmatched. The CDR3 runs 16 residues.

The chain joins TRBV28 to TRBJ2-3; 8 positions agree with TRBD2. This CDR3 is 15 amino acids long. Germline CDR1 and CDR2: MDHEN and SYDVKM. The V segment lost 3 bases and the J segment 2 bases; nucleotides outside the gene matches: 4. The CDR3 protein is CASSLPSGFTDTQYF. As DNA, the CDR3 is TGTGCCAGCAGTTTGCCTAGCGGGTTCACAGATACGCAGTATTTT.

The rearrangement joins TRBV7-2 to TRBJ2-7; TRBD1 aligns across 7 bases. Germline assignment: CDR1 SGHTA and CDR2 FQGNSA. The CDR3 has 13 amino acids. J was trimmed by 4 bases and V by 5 bases; bases with no gene match: 5. CDR3 residues: CASSPRDRYEQYF. The DNA of the CDR3 is TGTGCCAGCAGCCCCCGGGACAGATACGAGCAGTACTTC.

This clone was recorded once. CDR3 nucleotides: TGTGCCAGCAGCCTGTTAGCGGGAATCAAAGAGACCCAGTACTTC. Protein: CASSLLAGIKETQYF. V gene TRBV27 combines with J gene TRBJ2-5, with 8 bases fitting TRBD2. This CDR3 contains 15 residues. V was pared by 6 bases and J by 3 bases, with 9 bases of the junction left unmatched. CDR1 is MNHEY and CDR2 is SMNVEV in the germline V gene (reference sequence).

This clone appeared once. The CDR3 DNA is TGTGCCAGCAGCTCCAGGGTGGCGTACAATGAGCAGTTCTTC. This codes for CASSSRVAYNEQFF. J is TRBJ2-1 and V is TRBV7-9; D possibly corresponds to TRBD1 (5 bases). The CDR3 runs 14 residues. V was trimmed by 4 bases and J by 4 bases, leaving 11 bases between them. Germline CDR1 reads SEHNR; CDR2 reads FQNEAQ (reference sequence).

The CDR3 here is CASTHPETYEQYF. As DNA, the CDR3 is TGTGCCAGCACGCACCCCGAAACCTACGAGCAGTACTTC. V is TRBV28 and J is TRBJ2-7; D remains ambiguous. The CDR3 length is 13 residues. V was cut by 7 bases and J by 2 bases, with 12 bases left in between. Germline V gene lookup returns CDR1 MDHEN and CDR2 SYDVKM.

Only one count was recorded for this clone. The V call is TRBV9, the J call TRBJ1-2; no clear D gene. Germline loops: CDR1 SGDLS, CDR2 YYNGEE. CDR3 length: 19 residues. V was pared by 0 bases and J by 0 bases, with 21 bases between. The CDR3 DNA reads TGTGCCAGCAGCGTAGCTAGGGCGGGCATTTACCAAGCTAACTATGGCTACACCTTC. Encoded protein: CASSVARAGIYQANYGYTF.

For the CDR3, the DNA is TGTGCCAGCAGCGTTCGGGACAGGTTTAATTCACCCCTCCACTTT. Translating gives CASSVRDRFNSPLHF. V and J are TRBV7-2 and TRBJ1-6; 8 bases line up with TRBD1. The CDR3 spans 15 residues. The junction had 6 bases not matched to a gene; V was cut back by 5 bases and J by 6 bases. CDR1 and CDR2 (germline): SGHTA, FQGNSA.

The chain links TRBV11-2 to TRBJ1-5; possible D gene TRBD1, 5 bases. This CDR3 is built from 15 residues. Germline V gene lookup returns CDR1 SGHAT and CDR2 FQNNGV. V dropped 1 base and J dropped 6 bases, with 13 bases sitting between them. The CDR3 DNA reads as TGTGCCAGCAGCTTAGGGGCAGGGTCCGGTCAGCCCCAGCATTTT. Protein: CASSLGAGSGQPQHF.